This entry concerns a single T cell receptor (beta chain). The CDR3 runs 14 residues. V was pared by 3 bases and J by 4 bases, with 2 bases of the junction left unmatched. Germline lookup yields CDR1 SGDLS and CDR2 YYNGEE. These data belong to a study of blood T cell repertoires in COVID-19. Study background: The origin of the acute and convalescent COVID-19 samples was the United States, Italy and Spain.

Assay: immunoSEQ multiplex PCR; the TCRdb copy retains only in-frame clones and omits some. This sample has 390,000 or so clones, with roughly 90% found just once. This sequence originates from a woman aged 25 to 39 with active or convalescent COVID-19. The sequencing input was peripheral blood. This sequence joins TRBV9 and TRBJ2-3, with 10 bases matching TRBD2. This CDR3 is CASSASGSADTQYF. CDR3 coding DNA: TGTGCCAGCAGCGCTAGCGGGAGCGCAGATACGCAGTATTTT.